These 32 T cell receptor beta chains were all obtained from the same sample, sequenced in a study of beta chain features in type 1 diabetes. What was sequenced were expressed TCRB transcripts, since all of the isolated RNA had been reverse transcribed. Here immunoSEQ multiplex PCR was the method, and the copy in TCRdb shows in-frame clones only, minus some. There are some 180,000 clones in the sample; about 13% occur only once, and approximately 0.62% lies in the top ten. The source material was central memory CD4+ T cells from blood. The origin of the receptors is a woman aged 18-30 years in good health.

The V gene is TRBV6-5, the J gene TRBJ2-1, with 7 nucleotides matching TRBD2. The CDR3 is made up of 15 amino acids. CDR1 and CDR2 from the germline V gene are MNHEY and SVGAGI. The V gene end was trimmed by 7 bases and the J gene end by 0 bases; junction bases not matched to a gene: 6. For the CDR3, the DNA is TGTGCCAGCACGGGAGGATGGGGCTCCTACAATGAGCAGTTCTTC. This codes for CASTGGWGSYNEQFF.

In nucleotides, the CDR3 is TGCAGTGCTAGAGCGGTCCACGAGCAGTACTTC. Protein sequence: CSARAVHEQYF. V usage is TRBV20-1 and J usage is TRBJ2-7; the D is unclear. Germline lookup yields CDR1 DFQATT and CDR2 SNEGSKA (reference sequence). The CDR3 spans 11 residues. V was cut by 1 base and J by 5 bases, with 6 bases left in between.

In its sample, this clone was seen a few times. The chain is built from TRBV5-4 and TRBJ1-2, with a possible D match to TRBD1 (6 bases). The CDR3 runs 14 residues. CDR1 and CDR2 (germline): SGHNT, YYREEE (reference sequence). Trimming took off 2 bases at V and 3 bases at J, with 11 bases between the two ends. The CDR3, as DNA: TGTGCCAGCAGCTTTAATCAGGGGCACTATGGCTACACCTTC. Residues: CASSFNQGHYGYTF.

This clone appeared a few times. The rearrangement links TRBV4-1 to TRBJ1-1; TRBD1 matches 10 bases. The J segment lost 4 bases and the V segment lost 1 base, leaving 6 bases of the junction unmatched. Germline CDR1 MGHRA, CDR2 YSYEKL. The CDR3 runs 16 residues. Here the CDR3 reads CASSQGQGAWGTEAFF. In DNA form, the CDR3 reads TGCGCCAGCAGCCAAGGACAGGGGGCATGGGGCACTGAAGCTTTCTTT.

The CDR3 sequence is CASRRQGGFREKLFF. The CDR3 region has the DNA TGTGCCAGCAGGAGACAGGGTGGTTTTCGGGAAAAACTGTTTTTT. The rearrangement links TRBV2 to TRBJ1-4, with 7 positions matching TRBD1. With 6 bases clipped from V and 8 bases from J, the junction kept 12 bases outside the gene matches. This CDR3 contains 15 residues. Germline V gene data show CDR1 as SNHLY and CDR2 as FYNNEI.

V usage is TRBV5-1 and J usage is TRBJ2-1; 8 bases fit TRBD2. V lost 1 base to trimming and J lost 6 bases; unmatched junction nucleotides: 9. Germline loops: CDR1 SGHRS, CDR2 YFSETQ. The CDR3 contains 16 residues. CDR3 DNA sequence: TGCGCCAGCAGCTTGCTAGCGGGTCCAAATCCCAATGAGCAGTTCTTC. This translates into CASSLLAGPNPNEQFF.

V gene TRBV2 combines with J gene TRBJ2-5; TRBD1 aligns across 7 bases. The junction had 2 bases not matched to a gene; V was cut back by 11 bases and J by 5 bases. The germline V gene has CDR1 SNHLY and CDR2 FYNNEI. The CDR3 length is 10 residues. CDR3 sequence: CAVGQETQYF. Here the CDR3 DNA reads TGTGCCGTGGGACAGGAGACCCAGTACTTC.

J is TRBJ2-1 and V is TRBV27; tentatively, D is TRBD1 (6 bases). The CDR3 consists of 15 residues. Trimming took off 7 bases at V and 7 bases at J, with 20 bases between the two ends. The germline gives CDR1 MNHEY, CDR2 SMNVEV (reference sequence). The CDR3 loop is CASTTRYRVSNEQFF. As DNA, the CDR3 is TGTGCCAGCACCACTCGGTACAGGGTTTCTAATGAGCAGTTCTTC.

V usage is TRBV10-3 and J usage is TRBJ2-3; TRBD1 matches 7 bases. The CDR3 has 13 amino acids. J lost 5 bases, V lost 5 bases, and 4 bases had no gene match. Germline values: CDR1 ENHRY, CDR2 SYGVKD. CDR3 coding DNA: TGTGCCATCAGTCCCCAGGGGGAAGATACGCAGTATTTT. Protein sequence: CAISPQGEDTQYF.

The rearrangement uses TRBV9 and TRBJ2-3; D perhaps matches TRBD2 (7 bases). This CDR3 is 12 amino acids long. In germline, CDR1 is SGDLS, CDR2 YYNGEE. V lost 7 bases, J lost 5 bases, and 11 bases lay in between. The CDR3 DNA follows: TGTGCCAGCGCGGGGGCGAAAGATACGCAGTATTTT. The encoded protein is CASAGAKDTQYF. The entire variable domain, with the rest obtained from reference TRBV9 and TRBJ2-3, is as follows: DSGVTQTPKHLITATGQRVTLRCSPRSGDLSVYWYQQSLDQGLQFLIQYYNGEERAKGNILERFSAQQFPDLHSELNLSSLELGDSALYFCASAGAKDTQYFGPGTRLTVL.

The chain joins TRBV7-8 to TRBJ1-2, with D possibly matching TRBD1 (6 bases). The V and J ends lost 1 base and 6 bases respectively, with 18 bases between them. CDR1 SGHVS and CDR2 FQNEAQ come from the germline V gene. The CDR3 spans 16 residues. CDR3 in DNA: TGTGCCAGCAGCTTAGAGGGGTCAACAGGGAAACATGGCTACACCTTC. Its protein is CASSLEGSTGKHGYTF. Based on the CDR3 plus reference TRBV7-8 and TRBJ1-2, the full variable domain is GAGVSQSPRYKVAKRGQDVALRCDPISGHVSLFWYQQALGQGPEFLTYFQNEAQLDKSGLPSDRFFAERPEGSVSTLKIQRTQQEDSAVYLCASSLEGSTGKHGYTFGSGTRLTVV.

This clone turned up a few times. This chain joins TRBV9 and TRBJ2-7; perhaps TRBD2 as D (5 bases). This CDR3 contains 13 residues. Germline CDR1 SGDLS, CDR2 YYNGEE. Trimming left V 6 bases short and J 3 bases short, with 13 bases between. The DNA for the CDR3 is TGTGCCAGCACCAGGCCCGGGAACTACGAGCAGTACTTC. It is translated as CASTRPGNYEQYF.

This clone has just a few counts. V is TRBV5-1 and J is TRBJ2-7, with TRBD1 matching 12 bases. Trimming removed 0 bases from V and 9 bases from J; junction bases left unmatched: 7. The CDR3 contains 15 residues. From germline, CDR1 is SGHRS and CDR2 YFSETQ. The CDR3 is CASSLAGDRGHGQYF. Here the CDR3 DNA reads TGCGCCAGCAGCTTGGCCGGGGACAGGGGGCATGGGCAGTACTTC. The variable domain in full, completed from reference TRBV5-1 and TRBJ2-7, reads KAGVTQTPRYLIKTRGQQVTLSCSPISGHRSVSWYQQTPGQGLQFLFEYFSETQRNKGNFPGRFSGRQFSNSRSEMNVSTLELGDSALYLCASSLAGDRGHGQYFGPGTRLTVT.

The V and J genes are TRBV27 and TRBJ2-2; the match to TRBD1 covers 8 bases. The CDR3 has 15 residues. Germline assignment: CDR1 MNHEY and CDR2 SMNVEV (reference sequence). Trimming removed 5 bases from V and 4 bases from J; junction bases left unmatched: 6. The CDR3 reads CASSRRDRSTGELFF. The CDR3 coding sequence is TGTGCCAGCAGTCGAAGGGACAGGTCCACCGGGGAGCTGTTTTTT.

This clone has more than one count but fewer than ten. V gene TRBV28 combines with J gene TRBJ2-5, with TRBD1 matching 7 bases. The end of the DNA aligns better with TRBJ2-7, so the J call may be wrong. The CDR3 totals 14 residues. Germline-derived CDR1 and CDR2 are MDHEN and SYDVKM. The CDR3 loop is CASTPGTATYEQYF. The DNA of the CDR3 is TGTGCCAGCACCCCGGGGACAGCGACCTACGAGCAGTACTTC.

A few counts support this clone. The chain carries TRBV28 and TRBJ1-3, with a tentative D call TRBD1 (6 bases). V was clipped by 6 bases and J by 0 bases, with 27 bases between them. The CDR3 extends over 20 amino acids. Per the germline V gene, CDR1 is MDHEN and CDR2 is SYDVKM. The CDR3 is CASRPGTKFVSSHSGNTIYF. As DNA, the CDR3 is TGTGCCAGCAGACCCGGGACAAAGTTCGTTTCAAGCCACTCTGGAAACACCATATATTTT.

The J gene is TRBJ1-4, the V gene TRBV6-6; D might be TRBD1 (5 bases). The CDR3 contains 15 residues. V lost 5 bases, J lost 0 bases, and 10 bases lay in between. Germline CDR1 and CDR2: MNHNY and SVGAGI (reference sequence). Written as DNA, the CDR3 is TGTGCCAGCAGTACGTGGGGGGCAACTAATGAAAAACTGTTTTTT. Amino acid sequence: CASSTWGATNEKLFF.

This clone was observed a handful of times. The V call is TRBV30, the J call TRBJ2-2; D possibly corresponds to TRBD1 (6 bases). Germline values: CDR1 GTSNPN, CDR2 SVGIG (reference sequence). The CDR3 runs to 15 residues. V was pared by 5 bases and J by 2 bases, with 15 bases between. The CDR3 loop is CAWQGPGDNTGELFF. In nucleotides, the CDR3 is TGTGCCTGGCAAGGGCCAGGGGATAACACCGGGGAGCTGTTTTTT. The whole variable domain, remainder taken from reference TRBV30 and TRBJ2-2, is SQTIHQWPATLVQPVGSPLSLECTVEGTSNPNLYWYRQAAGRGLQLLFYSVGIGQISSEVPQNLSASRPQDRQFILSSKKLLLSDSGFYLCAWQGPGDNTGELFFGEGSRLTVL.

This clone appeared a few times. The chain combines TRBV28 with TRBJ1-5; D remains unclear. There are 15 residues in the CDR3. V shed 6 bases and J shed 7 bases, with 19 bases lying between them. Germline V gene sequence: CDR1 MDHEN, CDR2 SYDVKM. The CDR3 sequence: CASRLSRGQAQPQHF. The CDR3 DNA reads as TGTGCCAGCAGACTAAGCAGAGGGCAAGCACAGCCCCAGCATTTT.

V is TRBV7-2 and J is TRBJ2-7; D is perhaps TRBD2 (5 bases). V lost 5 bases and J lost 1, with 12 bases in between. Germline V gene sequence: CDR1 SGHTA, CDR2 FQGNSA. The CDR3 loop spans 14 amino acids. CDR3 region: CASSLGGHSYEQYF. The CDR3 DNA reads TGTGCCAGCAGCCTGGGCGGGCATTCCTACGAGCAGTACTTC.

V and J are TRBV25-1 and TRBJ2-1; possibly TRBD1 for D (6 bases). Trimming shortened V by 5 bases and J by 3 bases, and 11 bases separated the two germline ends. This CDR3 is built from 14 residues. Looked up from germline, CDR1 is MGHDK and CDR2 is SYGVNS. DNA for the CDR3: TGTGCCAGCAGTCCTGGACAGAACTACAATGAGCAGTTCTTC. Amino acids: CASSPGQNYNEQFF.

V is TRBV6-5 and J is TRBJ1-5, with D unclear. V dropped 0 bases and J dropped 9 bases, with 12 bases sitting between them. The length of the CDR3 is 14 residues. Per the germline V gene, CDR1 is MNHEY and CDR2 is SVGAGI. This chain's CDR3 is CASSYSSGGRPQHF. The CDR3 DNA reads as TGTGCCAGCAGTTACTCGTCCGGAGGAAGGCCCCAGCATTTT.

A word on this clone: This sample includes further DNA sequences coding for the same CDR3. The gene calls are TRBV19 and TRBJ1-2, with 7 bases lining up with TRBD1. After removal of 5 bases from V and 4 bases from J, the junction contained 4 bases not matched to a gene. The V gene's germline CDR1 is LNHDA and CDR2 SQIVND (reference sequence). The CDR3 is made up of 13 amino acids. CDR3 in amino acids: CASSGRGVYGYTF. CDR3 DNA sequence: TGTGCCAGTAGTGGCAGGGGGGTCTATGGCTACACCTTC.

Note on this clone: This sample also contains other DNA sequences that code for the same CDR3. V and J are TRBV29-1 and TRBJ1-5; D may be TRBD1 (6 bases). Deletions cut 5 bases from V and 2 bases from J, with 7 bases between. The CDR3 has 12 residues. Germline V gene data show CDR1 as SQVTM and CDR2 as ANQGSEA. CDR3 protein: CSVRTGNQPQHF. CDR3 nucleotides: TGCAGCGTTCGGACAGGCAATCAGCCCCAGCATTTT.

This clone was detected a few times. Here the CDR3 DNA reads TGCAGCGTTGAAAGGGGTCCCCTTGATGAGCAGTTCTTC. Translation: CSVERGPLDEQFF. The chain combines TRBV29-1 with TRBJ2-1; perhaps TRBD1 as D (5 bases). V dropped 2 bases and J dropped 8 bases, with 13 bases sitting between them. This CDR3 contains 13 residues. CDR1 and CDR2 (germline): SQVTM, ANQGSEA.

This clone was seen a single time. The chain joins TRBV18 to TRBJ2-3; D may be TRBD2 (6 bases). CDR3 size: 14 residues. The germline V gene has CDR1 KGHSH and CDR2 LQKENI. Trimming cost V 6 bases and J 2 bases, with 12 bases left between them. In DNA form, the CDR3 reads TGTGCCAGCTCGCCTGCGGGGACCACAGATACGCAGTATTTT. Translated, it gives CASSPAGTTDTQYF.

This clone came up a few times. The chain recombines TRBV10-1 with TRBJ2-2; perhaps TRBD1 as D (6 bases). V was shortened by 1 base and J by 4 bases, with 10 bases between the two germline ends. The germline gives CDR1 WNHNN, CDR2 SYGVQD (reference sequence). The CDR3 extends over 15 amino acids. This chain's CDR3 is CASSELQGGTGELFF. DNA of the CDR3: TGCGCCAGCAGTGAGTTACAGGGCGGCACCGGGGAGCTGTTTTTT.

This clone was seen a handful of times. The chain uses TRBV7-3 and TRBJ2-5, with 8 bases that match TRBD1. The ends lost 3 bases at V and 1 base at J; junction bases unmatched: 4. The CDR3 runs 15 residues. Germline values: CDR1 SGHTA, CDR2 FQGTGA. The CDR3 DNA reads as TGTGCCAGCAGCTTCCTCGGACAGGGCCAAGAGACCCAGTACTTC. It encodes CASSFLGQGQETQYF.

This clone has just one count. The chain has TRBV14 and TRBJ2-3; the D gene is possibly TRBD1 (6 bases). With 5 bases removed from V and 7 bases from J, the gap between germline ends came to 19 bases. The CDR3 totals 15 residues. Germline-derived CDR1 and CDR2 are SGHDN and FVKESK. The DNA for the CDR3 is TGTGCCAGCAGCTTTCGCTGGACAGTCGCAAATACGCAGTATTTT. This encodes CASSFRWTVANTQYF.

This chain joins TRBV18 and TRBJ1-1; D remains unclear. Germline loops: CDR1 KGHSH, CDR2 LQKENI. Between the trimmed V and J ends, which lost 3 bases and 3 bases, there was a span of 11 bases. This CDR3 spans 14 amino acids. The CDR3 here is CASSPGPKDTEAFF. CDR3 DNA sequence: TGTGCCAGCTCACCGGGCCCCAAGGACACTGAAGCTTTCTTT.

The sample holds a few counts of this clone. Other DNA variants within this sample encode the same CDR3. The genes are TRBV6-5 and TRBJ2-5, with D possibly TRBD1 on 6 matching bases. Looked up from germline, CDR1 is MNHEY and CDR2 is SVGAGI. The length of the CDR3 is 13 residues. V was shortened by 2 bases and J by 5 bases, with 9 bases between the two germline ends. The CDR3 region is CASSYGQKETQYF. CDR3 nucleotide sequence: TGTGCCAGCAGTTACGGACAGAAGGAGACCCAGTACTTC.

This chain connects TRBV7-9 to TRBJ2-2; 9 bases match TRBD1. This CDR3 is built from 15 residues. Trimming at V came to 5 bases and at J to 7 bases, leaving 8 bases not matched to a gene. Germline loops: CDR1 SEHNR, CDR2 FQNEAQ (reference sequence). DNA for the CDR3: TGTGCCAGCAGCGAAACAGGGGGCGCCGGCGGGGAGCTGTTTTTT. Translation gives CASSETGGAGGELFF.